This T cell receptor (beta chain) was identified during a study of shared clonotypes between healthy human individuals. Findings of the study overall: Incomplete sequencing of sorted subsets was indicated by rarefaction despite large depth. A generally larger estimated richness was seen in naive subsets than in memory subsets.

CD45RO-negative CD8 cells positively selected for CCR7 made up the naive population, which excluded terminally differentiated effector memory CD45RA+ cells. A remark on this clone: Its antigen is as yet unknown.

Replicate PCRs run on sorted subsets employed 200 ng DNA, 30,000 to 35,000 T cell genomes. Method: immunoSEQ multiplex PCR; TCRdb's copy keeps in-frame clones and lacks some. The repertoire consists of about 2 million clones, with about 95% occurring once and the leading ten covering around 1.1%. V dropped 1 base and J dropped 5; count of bases not matched to a gene: 3. Germline CDR1 is SGHAT and CDR2 is FQDESV (reference sequence). The CDR3 runs 15 residues. The chain combines TRBV11-1 with TRBJ2-7; 12 bases agree with TRBD1. The material sequenced was naive CD8+ T cells sorted from blood. The source is a man aged 18 to 30 in good health. CDR3: CASSLEGQGAHEQYF. The CDR3 bases are TGTGCCAGCAGCTTAGAGGGACAGGGGGCCCACGAGCAGTACTTC.